One TCR beta chain is described in this entry. The data stem from a study of blood T cell repertoires in COVID-19. The wider study: COVID-19 samples, acute and convalescent, were from the United States, Italy and Spain.

The CDR3 has 14 amino acids. The germline CDR1 and CDR2 sequences are SGHDT and YYEEEE. Trimming removed 2 bases from V and 6 bases from J, with 15 bases in between. Assay used: immunoSEQ multiplex PCR; TCRdb lists only in-frame clones, some missing. Here the sample spans 250,000 to 300,000 clones, about 88% being singletons. Within the 2 weeks before study entry, each person in the exposed group met a COVID-19 case. This chain joins TRBV5-6 and TRBJ2-7; D may be TRBD2 (5 bases). Sequenced material: PBMCs or T cells enriched from blood (not recorded which). This clonotype was sampled from a woman aged 45 to 65 who had been exposed to COVID-19. The DNA of the CDR3 is TGTGCCAGCAGCTTTTTAAGGTCGGGGATCGAGCAGTACTTC. Translating gives CASSFLRSGIEQYF.